These 24 T cell receptor beta chains share one sample of origin, sequenced in a study of CD8+CD57+ T cells in acquired aplastic anemia. The sequenced patients had an expansion of CD8+CD57+ cells seen by flow cytometry. Using genomic DNA as the template, TCR beta VDJ and CDR3 profiling was carried out. MiXCR was run by TCRdb on the reads, yielding one entry per CDR3 protein. There are under 250,000 distinct CDR3 sequences in the sample; approximately 60% occur only once, and about 60% lies in the top ten. Sample: sorted CD4+, CD8+, or CD8+CD57+ T cells (not recorded which) from PBMCs. Receptor source: a human donor with aplastic anemia.

This clonotype appeared many times. The gene calls are TRBV9 and TRBJ2-1; 10 nucleotides agree with TRBD2. Germline values: CDR1 SGDLS, CDR2 YYNGEE. The CDR3 covers 16 residues. Trimming took 6 bases from V and 10 from J; bases not matched to a gene: 16. Written as DNA, the CDR3 is TGTGCCAGCACCCTGGGGGCTAGCGGGGGATTCGACGAGCAGTTCTTC. Translating gives CASTLGASGGFDEQFF. Full variable domain (remainder filled in from reference TRBV9 and TRBJ2-1): DSGVTQTPKHLITATGQRVTLRCSPRSGDLSVYWYQQSLDQGLQFLIQYYNGEERAKGNILERFSAQQFPDLHSELNLSSLELGDSALYFCASTLGASGGFDEQFFGPGTRLTVL.

Notes on this clonotype: In this CDR3 the conserved last residue, phenylalanine or tryptophan, is missing, so a read error is likely. The J gene is TRBJ2-1, the V gene TRBV20-1; D is uncertain. This CDR3 contains 14 residues. The germline V gene has CDR1 DFQATT and CDR2 SNEGSKA (reference sequence). V gave up 1 base and J gave up 4 bases, with 11 bases separating them. The CDR3: CSARVPRTYNEQFL. The CDR3 nucleotides are TGCAGTGCTAGAGTACCCCGGACGTACAATGAGCAGTTCCTC.

Worth noting for this clonotype: One end of the junction does not line up with germline, which may come from a read error. The J gene is TRBJ1-3, the V gene TRBV5-1; 7 nucleotides align to TRBD1. Germline V gives CDR1 SGHRS, CDR2 YFSETQ. The CDR3 is 17 amino acids. The CDR3 sequence is CASGLAGVTGIGNTIYF. In DNA, the CDR3 is TGCGCCAGCGGCTTGGCTGGTGTGACAGGGATAGGAAACACCATATATTTT. Combining the CDR3 with reference TRBV5-1 and TRBJ1-3 gives the whole variable domain KAGVTQTPRYLIKTRGQQVTLSCSPISGHRSVSWYQQTPGQGLQFLFEYFSETQRNKGNFPGRFSGRQFSNSRSEMNVSTLELGDSALYLCASGLAGVTGIGNTIYFGEGSWLTVV.

The chain is built from TRBV7-9 and TRBJ2-1, with TRBD2 as a possible D gene (6 bases). Trimming removed 7 bases at V and 3 bases at J, with 16 bases between. Germline V gene lookup returns CDR1 SEHNR and CDR2 FQNEAQ (reference sequence). The CDR3 has 15 residues. This CDR3 is CASTPLAGYYNEQFF. The CDR3 region has the DNA TGTGCCAGCACCCCTTTGGCGGGGTACTACAATGAGCAGTTCTTC.

J is TRBJ1-2 and V is TRBV2, with D tentatively TRBD1 (6 bases). The ends were cut back, 7 bases at V and 6 bases at J, with 18 bases in the middle. Germline CDR1 SNHLY, CDR2 FYNNEI. The CDR3 is 14 amino acids. For the CDR3, the DNA is TGTGCCAGCAAAACCGACAGGTCCGGCGATGGCTACACCTTC. Translated, it gives CASKTDRSGDGYTF.

The chain recombines TRBV19 with TRBJ2-3; 7 nucleotides agree with TRBD1. Per the germline V gene, CDR1 is LNHDA and CDR2 is SQIVND (reference sequence). V was pared by 6 bases and J by 3 bases, with 3 bases of the junction left unmatched. The CDR3 spans 13 residues. Here the CDR3 DNA reads TGTGCCAGTAGAACAGGGGCGACAGATACGCAGTATTTT. The encoded protein is CASRTGATDTQYF.

The chain carries TRBV6-6 and TRBJ1-2; a weak D match, TRBD1 (6 bases). Germline values: CDR1 MNHNY, CDR2 SVGAGI (reference sequence). The CDR3 contains 16 residues. V lost 6 bases and J lost 0, with 17 bases in between. Here the CDR3 DNA reads TGTGCCAGCAGCCTGACTACGGGGGCAGCTAACTATGGCTACACCTTC. Translating it yields CASSLTTGAANYGYTF.

This chain connects TRBV19 to TRBJ1-2; D perhaps matches TRBD1 (5 bases). Trimming took 5 bases from V and 6 from J, leaving 10 bases between them. This CDR3 is built from 12 residues. Germline lookup yields CDR1 LNHDA and CDR2 SQIVND (reference sequence). In DNA form, the CDR3 reads TGTGCCAGTAGTCCGGGACGAGATGGCTACACCTTC. This sequence encodes CASSPGRDGYTF.

This clonotype was observed a handful of times. Here the CDR3 omits its conserved ending phenylalanine or tryptophan, so a read error is the likely source. The chain links TRBV7-2 to TRBJ1-6; D not resolved. The CDR3 covers 14 residues. The ends were cut back, 3 bases at V and 9 bases at J, with 12 bases in the middle. Germline assignment: CDR1 SGHTA and CDR2 FQGNSA. CDR3 sequence (DNA): TGTGCCAGCAGCTTTGTCAGTTTCTCTTCACCCCTCCACCTT. Its translation: CASSFVSFSSPLHL.

CDR3 amino acids: CASSPAAAGTSYEQYF. The CDR3 bases are TGCGCCAGCAGCCCCGCAGCGGCAGGGACGTCCTACGAGCAGTACTTC. This chain joins TRBV5-1 and TRBJ2-7; D is perhaps TRBD1 or TRBD2 (5 bases each). The V gene lost 4 bases and the J gene lost 1 base, with 18 bases spanning the gap. The CDR3 is 16 amino acids. CDR1 is SGHRS, CDR2 YFSETQ, per germline. Complete variable domain (other parts from reference TRBV5-1 and TRBJ2-7): KAGVTQTPRYLIKTRGQQVTLSCSPISGHRSVSWYQQTPGQGLQFLFEYFSETQRNKGNFPGRFSGRQFSNSRSEMNVSTLELGDSALYLCASSPAAAGTSYEQYFGPGTRLTVT.

This chain uses TRBV7-6 with TRBJ2-7; D not resolved. Trimming removed 5 bases from V and 1 base from J, with 15 bases in between. The CDR3 contains 15 residues. Germline V gives CDR1 SGHVS, CDR2 FNYEAQ. The CDR3 spells CASSPQATESYEQYF. The CDR3 DNA is TGTGCCAGCAGCCCACAAGCAACGGAGTCCTACGAGCAGTACTTC.

The chain links TRBV5-8 to TRBJ1-4; TRBD1 aligns across 8 bases. V lost 5 bases, J lost 6 bases, and 9 bases stayed unmatched. From germline, CDR1 is SGHTS and CDR2 YDEGEE. The CDR3 spans 15 residues. DNA for the CDR3: TGTGCCAGCAGTAGGCGGACAGGGCGGGATGAAAAACTGTTTTTT. Translated, it gives CASSRRTGRDEKLFF.

The rearrangement joins TRBV15 to TRBJ2-6; D call uncertain. CDR3 length equals 16 residues. V lost 0 bases and J 0 bases, leaving 6 bases between the germline ends. The germline CDR1 and CDR2 sequences are LNHNV and YYDKDF (reference sequence). CDR3 amino acids: CATSRDVSSGANVLTF. The CDR3 DNA reads as TGTGCCACCAGCAGAGATGTGAGCTCTGGGGCCAACGTCCTGACTTTC.

This clonotype was detected once. CDR3 sequence: CSARDRSTNEKLFF. CDR3 coding DNA: TGCAGTGCTAGAGACAGGTCAACTAATGAAAAACTGTTTTTT. The chain couples TRBV20-1 to TRBJ1-4; D not resolved. CDR3 length equals 14 residues. The V gene lost 0 bases and the J gene lost 0 bases, with 5 bases spanning the gap. Germline V gene lookup returns CDR1 DFQATT and CDR2 SNEGSKA (reference sequence).

This rearrangement joins TRBV3-1 to TRBJ2-3, with D unresolved. This CDR3 is 14 amino acids long. Trimming shortened V by 2 bases and J by 9 bases, and 15 bases separated the two germline ends. CDR1 and CDR2 (germline): LGHDT, YNNKEL (reference sequence). The CDR3 DNA reads TGTGCCAGCAGCCAAATCGGGCCTCCCCCAACGCAGTATTTT. This gives the protein CASSQIGPPPTQYF.

This clonotype was seen a few times. The chain couples TRBV15 to TRBJ2-7; D ambiguous. Germline CDR1 and CDR2: LNHNV and YYDKDF (reference sequence). V gave up 1 base and J gave up 9 bases, with 10 bases separating them. The CDR3 contains 12 residues. CDR3 bases: TGTGCCACCAGCAGAGTAGACTCGCTGCAGTACTTC. This codes for CATSRVDSLQYF.

Ten or more counts support this clonotype. V usage is TRBV5-1 and J usage is TRBJ2-1; tentative D call: TRBD1 (6 bases). The CDR3 has 13 amino acids. Germline lookup yields CDR1 SGHRS and CDR2 YFSETQ. Trimming pared 3 bases from V and 4 bases from J, leaving 8 bases between. In DNA form, the CDR3 reads TGCGCCAGCAGCTGGGGGACATACAATGAGCAGTTCTTC. This encodes CASSWGTYNEQFF.

This clonotype was seen a handful of times. The chain has TRBV7-9 and TRBJ2-7; 9 positions match TRBD2. The trim removed 5 bases at V and 5 bases at J, leaving 4 bases unmatched. Germline V gene data show CDR1 as SEHNR and CDR2 as FQNEAQ (reference sequence). There are 13 residues in the CDR3. The CDR3 here is CASSPGLANEQYF. The CDR3 DNA sequence: TGTGCCAGCAGCCCGGGACTAGCAAACGAGCAGTACTTC. The full variable domain, its missing parts supplied by reference TRBV7-9 and TRBJ2-7, is DTGVSQNPRHKITKRGQNVTFRCDPISEHNRLYWYRQTLGQGPEFLTYFQNEAQLEKSRLLSDRFSAERPKGSFSTLEIQRTEQGDSAMYLCASSPGLANEQYFGPGTRLTVT.

The chain employs TRBV5-1 and TRBJ2-7; a possible D gene is TRBD1 (6 bases). Per the germline V gene, CDR1 is SGHRS and CDR2 is YFSETQ. V was shortened by 5 bases and J by 7 bases, with 22 bases between the two germline ends. CDR3 length: 15 residues. CDR3 sequence reads: CASSPHRDLALEQYF. For the CDR3, the DNA is TGCGCCAGCAGTCCACACAGGGATTTGGCACTTGAGCAGTACTTC.

This clonotype was detected a few times. One base away lies a much larger clone, so this may be a sequencing read error. Given the absence of the conserved phenylalanine or tryptophan at the CDR3 end, a read error is likely. The genes are TRBV2 and TRBJ2-3; 11 bases fit TRBD2. CDR1 is SNHLY and CDR2 is FYNNEI in the germline V gene. The CDR3 contains 14 residues. V was clipped by 5 bases and J by 3 bases; unmatched bases: 1. CDR3 residues: CASSTSGGTDTQYS. The CDR3 DNA follows: TGTGCCAGCAGTACTAGCGGGGGTACAGATACGCAGTATTCT.

The rearrangement links TRBV13 to TRBJ2-7; 12 bases agree with TRBD1. Germline V gene lookup returns CDR1 PRHDT and CDR2 FYEKMQ (reference sequence). The CDR3 contains 16 residues. V lost 0 bases and J lost 1; bases outside the gene matches: 1. Here the CDR3 DNA reads TGTGCCAGCAGCTTAGGGGGACAGGGGGCATCCTACGAGCAGTACTTC. Translating gives CASSLGGQGASYEQYF. The full variable domain, with the rest looked up from reference TRBV13 and TRBJ2-7, is AAGVIQSPRHLIKEKRETATLKCYPIPRHDTVYWYQQGPGQDPQFLISFYEKMQSDKGSIPDRFSAQQFSDYHSELNMSSLELGDSALYFCASSLGGQGASYEQYFGPGTRLTVT.

The genes are TRBV7-6 and TRBJ1-1; 10 bases map to TRBD1. In germline, CDR1 is SGHVS, CDR2 FNYEAQ. The CDR3 runs to 14 residues. V dropped 0 bases and J dropped 6; count of bases not matched to a gene: 1. CDR3 sequence reads: CASSLADRGPEAFF. CDR3 nucleotide sequence: TGTGCCAGCAGCTTAGCCGACAGGGGGCCTGAAGCTTTCTTT.

The chain recombines TRBV14 with TRBJ2-3; the D is unclear. From germline, CDR1 is SGHDN and CDR2 FVKESK. There are 17 residues in the CDR3. Trimming removed 4 bases at V and 3 bases at J, with 20 bases between. CDR3 loop: CASSRNVGLMGTDTQYF. In DNA, the CDR3 is TGTGCCAGCAGCCGAAACGTCGGGCTTATGGGTACAGATACGCAGTATTTT.

The rearrangement links TRBV7-2 to TRBJ2-5; tentative D call: TRBD1 (5 bases). The ends were cut back, 1 base at V and 6 bases at J, with 6 bases in the middle. The CDR3 has 12 amino acids. The germline V gene has CDR1 SGHTA and CDR2 FQGNSA. Here the CDR3 DNA reads TGTGCCAGCAGCTTAGACAGGAAGACCCAGTACTTC. It translates to CASSLDRKTQYF.